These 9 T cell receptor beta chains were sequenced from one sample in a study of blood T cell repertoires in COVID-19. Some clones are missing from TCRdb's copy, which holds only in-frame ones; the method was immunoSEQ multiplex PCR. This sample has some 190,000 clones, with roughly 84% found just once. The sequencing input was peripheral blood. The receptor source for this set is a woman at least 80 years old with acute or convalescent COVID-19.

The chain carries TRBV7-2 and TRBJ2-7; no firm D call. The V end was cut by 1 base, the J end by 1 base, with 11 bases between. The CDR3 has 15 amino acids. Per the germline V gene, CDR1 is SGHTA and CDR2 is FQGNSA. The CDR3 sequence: CASSLGGDSSYEQYF. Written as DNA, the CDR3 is TGTGCCAGCAGCTTAGGAGGCGATTCGTCCTACGAGCAGTACTTC.

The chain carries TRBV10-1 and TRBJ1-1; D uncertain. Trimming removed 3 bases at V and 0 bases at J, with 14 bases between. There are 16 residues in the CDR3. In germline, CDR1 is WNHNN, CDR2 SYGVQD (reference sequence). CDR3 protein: CASSDTPVPVNTEAFF. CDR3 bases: TGCGCCAGCAGTGACACTCCGGTTCCCGTGAACACTGAAGCTTTCTTT.

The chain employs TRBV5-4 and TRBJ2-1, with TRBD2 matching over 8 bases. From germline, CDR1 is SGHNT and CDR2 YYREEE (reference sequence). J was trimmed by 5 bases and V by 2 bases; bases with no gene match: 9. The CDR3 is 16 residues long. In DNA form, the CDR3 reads TGTGCCAGCAGCTTTTTTACGGGAGGGACAAACAATGAGCAGTTCTTC. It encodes CASSFFTGGTNNEQFF.

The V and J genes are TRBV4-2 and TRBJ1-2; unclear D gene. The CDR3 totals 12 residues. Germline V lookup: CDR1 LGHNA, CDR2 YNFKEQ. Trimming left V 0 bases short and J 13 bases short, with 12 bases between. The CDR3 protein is CASSQDGRGGTF. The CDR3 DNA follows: TGTGCCAGCAGCCAAGATGGGAGAGGTGGCACCTTC.

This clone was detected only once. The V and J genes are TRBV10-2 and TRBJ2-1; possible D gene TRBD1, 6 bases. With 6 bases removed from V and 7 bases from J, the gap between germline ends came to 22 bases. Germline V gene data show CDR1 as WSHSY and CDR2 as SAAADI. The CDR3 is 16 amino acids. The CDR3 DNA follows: TGCGCCAGCAGGTGGATGACAGGCGCGTCGGGGAATGAGCAGTTCTTC. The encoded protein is CASRWMTGASGNEQFF.

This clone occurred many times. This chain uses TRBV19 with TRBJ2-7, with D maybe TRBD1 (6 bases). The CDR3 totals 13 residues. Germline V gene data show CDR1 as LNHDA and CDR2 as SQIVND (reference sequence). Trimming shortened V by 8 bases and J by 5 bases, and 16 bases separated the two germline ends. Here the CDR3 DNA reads TGTGCCAGTTCCTCAGACAGGTTCCACGAGCAGTACTTC. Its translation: CASSSDRFHEQYF.

CDR3 amino acids: CASRPTGLYTEAFF. CDR3 bases: TGTGCCAGCAGACCCACCGGACTGTACACTGAAGCTTTCTTT. The V gene is TRBV6-5, the J gene TRBJ1-1; D remains ambiguous. The V end was cut by 6 bases, the J end by 3 bases, with 14 bases between. CDR3 length equals 14 residues. Per the germline V gene, CDR1 is MNHEY and CDR2 is SVGAGI.

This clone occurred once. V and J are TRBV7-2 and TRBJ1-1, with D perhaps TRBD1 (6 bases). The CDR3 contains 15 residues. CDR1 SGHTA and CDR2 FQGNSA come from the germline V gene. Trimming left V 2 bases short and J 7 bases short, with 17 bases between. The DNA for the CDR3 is TGTGCCAGCAGCTTACTGCGACAGGATGCCTTTGAAGCTTTCTTT. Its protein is CASSLLRQDAFEAFF.

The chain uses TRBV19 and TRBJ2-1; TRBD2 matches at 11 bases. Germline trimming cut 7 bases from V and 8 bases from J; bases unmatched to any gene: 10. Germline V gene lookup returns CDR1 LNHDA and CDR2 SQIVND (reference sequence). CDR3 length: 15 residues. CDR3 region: CASTPGLAVKDEQFF. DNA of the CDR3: TGTGCCAGTACCCCGGGACTAGCGGTGAAAGATGAGCAGTTCTTC.